A selection of T cell receptor beta chains follows, all from one sample in a study of T-cell reconstitution after alpha-beta-depleted transplantation in children. Via MiXCR, TCRdb re-called the PCR reads, giving one row per CDR3 protein. The repertoire holds some 500,000 distinct CDR3 sequences, with about 18% as singletons. Sequencing was performed on PBMCs from the stem cell graft donor, taken from the stem cell graft. The receptors were sampled from a human donor who donated a stem cell graft to a child with acute lymphoblastic leukemia. Each CDR3 is given with its conserved first and last residue. The D gene is left open where the match is weak. The size of a clone is reported for some rows only, either as once, few or many, or as a class for expanded clones.

CDR3nt: TGTGCCAGCAGTGATAGCCTGATCGCAGATACGCAGTATTTT
CDR3aa: CASSDSLIADTQYF
j_gene: TRBJ2-3
d_gene: -
abundance: few
v_gene: TRBV6-1

CDR3nt: TGTGCCAGGGAGGGAACAGGGTCCGATGAGCAGTTCTTC
CDR3aa: CAREGTGSDEQFF
j_gene: TRBJ2-1
d_gene: -
abundance: few
v_gene: TRBV2

CDR3nt: TGTGCCAGCAGCTCACTGACAGGGGAAAGGAATGAGCAGTTCTTC
CDR3aa: CASSSLTGERNEQFF
j_gene: TRBJ2-1
d_gene: TRBD1
abundance: -
v_gene: TRBV13

CDR3nt: TGCAGTGCCTGGGAGGGGCGCGGGAGGATCAATGAGCAGTTCTTC
CDR3aa: CSAWEGRGRINEQFF
j_gene: TRBJ2-1
d_gene: TRBD2
abundance: few
v_gene: TRBV20-1

CDR3nt: TGCGCCAGCAGAGGCCTAGGAGTACCGACAGATACGCAGTATTTT
CDR3aa: CASRGLGVPTDTQYF
j_gene: TRBJ2-3
d_gene: -
abundance: -
v_gene: TRBV5-1

CDR3nt: TGCAGCGTTACTGTGGGCACTGAAGCTTTCTTT
CDR3aa: CSVTVGTEAFF
j_gene: TRBJ1-1
d_gene: -
abundance: few
v_gene: TRBV29-1

CDR3nt: TGCGCCAGCAGCTCCTACCTATTTGGGGACACTGAAGCTTTCTTT
CDR3aa: CASSSYLFGDTEAFF
j_gene: TRBJ1-1
d_gene: -
abundance: many
v_gene: TRBV5-1

CDR3nt: TGTGCCAGCAGTTACGCGAACAGGGGGCAAACTGAAGCTTTCTTT
CDR3aa: CASSYANRGQTEAFF
j_gene: TRBJ1-1
d_gene: TRBD1
abundance: -
v_gene: TRBV6-5

CDR3nt: TGTGCCATCAGTGACCCAGGGACTAGTCAACATGAGCAGTTCTTC
CDR3aa: CAISDPGTSQHEQFF
j_gene: TRBJ2-1
d_gene: TRBD2
abundance: -
v_gene: TRBV10-3

CDR3nt: TGCGCCAGCAGCGTGGGACAAAGTTACAATGAGCAGTTCTTC
CDR3aa: CASSVGQSYNEQFF
j_gene: TRBJ2-1
d_gene: -
abundance: -
v_gene: TRBV5-1

CDR3nt: TGCGCCAGCAGCTTGGGGGGAGCCACAGATACGCAGTATTTT
CDR3aa: CASSLGGATDTQYF
j_gene: TRBJ2-3
d_gene: -
abundance: few
v_gene: TRBV5-1

CDR3nt: TGTGCCAGCAGGGAGAGCGGGAGCCCCCCCTACGAGCAGTACTTC
CDR3aa: CASRESGSPPYEQYF
j_gene: TRBJ2-7
d_gene: TRBD2
abundance: few
v_gene: TRBV3-1

CDR3nt: TGCGCCAGCAGCTTGGGCCGGACAGCAATATACGAGCAGTACTTC
CDR3aa: CASSLGRTAIYEQYF
j_gene: TRBJ2-7
d_gene: -
abundance: few
v_gene: TRBV5-1

CDR3nt: TGTGCCAGCAGCCTAGTCGGGACTAGCGGGAGCTACGAGCAGTACTTC
CDR3aa: CASSLVGTSGSYEQYF
j_gene: TRBJ2-7
d_gene: TRBD2
abundance: -
v_gene: TRBV7-2

CDR3nt: TGTGCCAGCAGTTTCTTAGGGACAGGGTATAGAGAGACCCAGTACTTC
CDR3aa: CASSFLGTGYRETQYF
j_gene: TRBJ2-5
d_gene: TRBD1
abundance: -
v_gene: TRBV12-3/TRBV12-4

CDR3nt: TGCGCCAGCACCTTATCCGGGACTAGCGGCGCCTGGACAGTATACGAGCAGTACTTC
CDR3aa: CASTLSGTSGAWTVYEQYF
j_gene: TRBJ2-7
d_gene: TRBD2
abundance: -
v_gene: TRBV5-1

CDR3nt: TGTGCCAGCAGTCACGTTGAGGTTCAGGGCATATATCGCAATCAGCCCCAGCATTTT
CDR3aa: CASSHVEVQGIYRNQPQHF
j_gene: TRBJ1-5
d_gene: -
abundance: -
v_gene: TRBV12-3/TRBV12-4

CDR3nt: TGCAGTGCTTCCTTGGTAGGGACCAATTCCTACGAGCAGTACTTC
CDR3aa: CSASLVGTNSYEQYF
j_gene: TRBJ2-7
d_gene: -
abundance: -
v_gene: TRBV20-1

CDR3nt: TGTGCCAGCAGCTTAGTTTTTTGGATAACCGAAACTGTTGCCCCCCAAGAGACCCAGTACTTC
CDR3aa: CASSLVFWITETVAPQETQYF
j_gene: TRBJ2-5
d_gene: -
abundance: -
v_gene: TRBV7-6

CDR3nt: TGCAGTGCGGGATTGGACTCAATTGTCTACGAGCAGTACTTC
CDR3aa: CSAGLDSIVYEQYF
j_gene: TRBJ2-7
d_gene: -
abundance: few
v_gene: TRBV20-1

CDR3nt: TGTGCCATCAATTCTAGCGGGCCCTCCTACGAGCAGTACTTC
CDR3aa: CAINSSGPSYEQYF
j_gene: TRBJ2-7
d_gene: TRBD2
abundance: -
v_gene: TRBV10-3

CDR3nt: TGTGCCAGCAGTGAAGCGGACTTGGGCACAGATACGCAGTATTTT
CDR3aa: CASSEADLGTDTQYF
j_gene: TRBJ2-3
d_gene: -
abundance: few
v_gene: TRBV2

CDR3nt: TGTGCCAGCAGTTCTACCGGGGACAGGCCATTGTATGGCTACACCTTC
CDR3aa: CASSSTGDRPLYGYTF
j_gene: TRBJ1-2
d_gene: TRBD1
abundance: -
v_gene: TRBV6-5

CDR3nt: TGTGCCAGCAGGCGGGGCCCGACGAACACTGAAGCTTTCTTT
CDR3aa: CASRRGPTNTEAFF
j_gene: TRBJ1-1
d_gene: -
abundance: -
v_gene: TRBV7-6

CDR3nt: TGTGCCAGCACTAACCGGGGGGCGGGAGGGGGAACTGGCACAGATACGCAGTATTTT
CDR3aa: CASTNRGAGGGTGTDTQYF
j_gene: TRBJ2-3
d_gene: TRBD2
abundance: -
v_gene: TRBV7-8

CDR3nt: TGCGCCAGCAAGGGGCCCACAGATACGCAGTATTTT
CDR3aa: CASKGPTDTQYF
j_gene: TRBJ2-3
d_gene: -
abundance: few
v_gene: TRBV5-1

CDR3nt: TGTGCCATCAGTGATCCGGGACAGGGCTTACAAGAGACCCAGTACTTC
CDR3aa: CAISDPGQGLQETQYF
j_gene: TRBJ2-5
d_gene: TRBD1
abundance: -
v_gene: TRBV10-3

CDR3nt: TGCGCCAGCAGCTTGGCCAGGGGGGGAAACAATGAGCAGTTCTTC
CDR3aa: CASSLARGGNNEQFF
j_gene: TRBJ2-1
d_gene: -
abundance: few
v_gene: TRBV5-1

CDR3nt: TGTGCCACCAGCAGAGACGGGGGAGAGGACTCCTACGAGCAGTACTTC
CDR3aa: CATSRDGGEDSYEQYF
j_gene: TRBJ2-7
d_gene: -
abundance: -
v_gene: TRBV15

CDR3nt: TGTGCCAGCAGTCTTACGGGACAGGGGGTTGAGACCCAGTACTTC
CDR3aa: CASSLTGQGVETQYF
j_gene: TRBJ2-5
d_gene: TRBD1
abundance: few
v_gene: TRBV12-3/TRBV12-4

CDR3nt: TGTGCCAGCAGTTTAGTCAGGGGGGGGGCTTTCTTT
CDR3aa: CASSLVRGGAFF
j_gene: TRBJ1-1
d_gene: TRBD1
abundance: -
v_gene: TRBV12-3/TRBV12-4

CDR3nt: TGTGCCAGCAGCTTAGTATCGGGTCCGGGTTCCTACAATGAGCAGTTCTTC
CDR3aa: CASSLVSGPGSYNEQFF
j_gene: TRBJ2-1
d_gene: -
abundance: -
v_gene: TRBV7-9

CDR3nt: TGCAGCGTTGAAGGGGGGACTAGCTTCTCCCCGGGGGATACGCAGTATTTT
CDR3aa: CSVEGGTSFSPGDTQYF
j_gene: TRBJ2-3
d_gene: TRBD2
abundance: few
v_gene: TRBV29-1